This T cell receptor (beta chain) was recorded in a study of identical twins. The V and J ends lost 3 bases and 2 bases respectively, with 8 bases between them. The CDR3 totals 13 residues. The germline V gene encodes CDR1 DFQATT and CDR2 SNEGSKA (reference sequence). This clonotype was detected a few times. From the 5' RACE reads, TCRdb called clonotypes with MiXCR, one entry per CDR3 protein. The sample carries approximately 500,000 distinct CDR3 sequences, roughly a quarter recorded once. This sample also appeared in a second study, on T cells expressing NK-cell markers.

This sequence joins TRBV20-1 and TRBJ1-5; D unresolved. This sequence was found in a woman between 18 and 29 years old in good health. Sequencing used CD4+ T cells sorted from blood. The DNA of the CDR3 is TGCAGTGCTAGGGGTGGAGGCAATCAGCCCCAGCATTTT. It specifies CSARGGGNQPQHF.